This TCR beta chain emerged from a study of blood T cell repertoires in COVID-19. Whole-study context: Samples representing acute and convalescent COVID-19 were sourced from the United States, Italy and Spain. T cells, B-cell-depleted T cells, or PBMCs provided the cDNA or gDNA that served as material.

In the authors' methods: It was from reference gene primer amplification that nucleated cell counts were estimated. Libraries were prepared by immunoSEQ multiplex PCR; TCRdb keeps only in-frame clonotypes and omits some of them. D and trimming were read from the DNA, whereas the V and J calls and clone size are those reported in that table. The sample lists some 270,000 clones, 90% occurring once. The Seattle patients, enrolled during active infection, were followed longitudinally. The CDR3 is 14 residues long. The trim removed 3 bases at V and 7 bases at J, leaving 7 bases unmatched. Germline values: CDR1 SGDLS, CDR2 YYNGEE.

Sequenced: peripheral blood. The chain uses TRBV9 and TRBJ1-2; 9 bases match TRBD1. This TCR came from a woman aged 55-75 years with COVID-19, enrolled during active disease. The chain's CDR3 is CASSARGQGPGYTF. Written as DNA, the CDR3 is TGTGCCAGCAGCGCCCGCGGACAGGGGCCTGGCTACACCTTC.